These 2 T cell receptor beta chains were all obtained from the same sample, sequenced in a study of blood T cell repertoires in COVID-19. Data came from immunoSEQ multiplex PCR; TCRdb stores just in-frame clones and leaves some out. Counted here are 30,000 to 35,000 clones, 83% occurring once; the ten biggest clones make up approximately 3.6%. Sequencing input: peripheral blood. These receptors came from a man aged 50-59 years with acute or convalescent COVID-19.

The rearrangement links TRBV6-6 to TRBJ2-7; 7 positions match TRBD1. Losses at the gene ends were 2 bases for V and 1 base for J; bases not matched to a gene: 8. This CDR3 region has 16 residues. The germline V gene encodes CDR1 MNHNY and CDR2 SVGAGI (reference sequence). The CDR3 bases are TGTGCCAGCAGTTACACCCCCGGGACAGCTTCCTACGAGCAGTACTTC. Translated: CASSYTPGTASYEQYF.

The V call is TRBV24-1, the J call TRBJ2-5; 9 bases agree with TRBD1. The CDR3 totals 16 residues. V was pared by 4 bases and J by 3 bases, with 8 bases of the junction left unmatched. CDR1 is KGHDR and CDR2 is SFDVKD in the germline V gene. The CDR3 spells CATSDPGQGREETQYF. The CDR3 DNA reads TGTGCCACCAGTGACCCGGGACAGGGACGGGAAGAGACCCAGTACTTC.